This is a list of T cell receptor beta chains from one sample in a study of chemoradiotherapy in HPV16-positive cancers. The repertoire was sequenced with immunoSEQ multiplex PCR; TCRdb's copy has only in-frame clones and lacks some. Of about 25,000 clones in the sample, around nine tenths were seen once. Sequenced here: blood, sampled from a patient who underwent chemoradiotherapy. The origin of the receptors is a human donor with HPV-associated anogenital cancer. The CDR3 runs from the conserved cysteine through the conserved F or W. D genes are given only for firm matches. Size tells how often a clone was seen (once, few, many) or the class of an expanded clone, and some rows leave it out.

TRBV27,TRBJ1-6,TRBD1,-,CASSLTGGAPLHF,TGTGCCAGCAGTCTGACAGGGGGGGCACCCCTCCACTTT
TRBV5-1,TRBJ2-7,-,-,CASSASYEQYF,TGCGCCAGCAGCGCCTCCTACGAGCAGTACTTC
TRBV11-2,TRBJ2-5,-,-,CASSRRRELGTQYF,TGTGCCAGCAGCCGTCGTCGGGAGCTTGGGACCCAGTACTTC
TRBV9,TRBJ2-5,-,-,CASSVATVRGETQYF,TGTGCCAGCAGCGTAGCTACCGTACGGGGGGAGACCCAGTACTTC
TRBV9,TRBJ2-1,TRBD2,-,CASSVVASGGTPYNEQFF,TGTGCCAGCAGCGTAGTGGCTAGCGGGGGGACACCCTACAATGAGCAGTTCTTC
TRBV10-3,TRBJ1-1,-,-,CAISVGGNTEAFF,TGTGCCATAAGTGTGGGGGGGAACACTGAAGCTTTCTTT
TRBV18,TRBJ2-4,TRBD1,-,CASSPGQGNKNIQYF,TGTGCCAGCTCACCGGGACAGGGGAACAAAAACATTCAGTACTTC
TRBV19,TRBJ2-2,TRBD1,-,CASSTGTGSSVGELFF,TGTGCCAGTAGTACTGGGACAGGGTCCTCGGTGGGGGAGCTGTTTTTT
TRBV5-1,TRBJ2-1,TRBD1,-,CASSSTGVSNEQFF,TGCGCCAGCAGCTCGACAGGGGTAAGCAATGAGCAGTTCTTC
TRBV4-1,TRBJ2-5,-,-,CASSRGLGETQYF,TGCGCCAGCAGCCGAGGACTTGGAGAGACCCAGTACTTC
TRBV4-1,TRBJ2-5,-,-,CASSPRAGEYQETQYF,TGCGCCAGCAGCCCACGGGCAGGGGAGTACCAAGAGACCCAGTACTTC
TRBV7-8,TRBJ1-1,-,once,CASSLGEVNTEAFF,TGTGCCAGCAGTTTAGGGGAGGTAAACACTGAAGCTTTCTTT
TRBV5-8,TRBJ1-1,TRBD1,-,CASSADRASEAFF,TGTGCCAGCAGCGCGGACAGGGCTTCTGAAGCTTTCTTT
TRBV28,TRBJ2-7,-,-,CASSFISGPQQYF,TGTGCCAGCAGTTTTATCAGCGGCCCGCAGCAGTACTTC
TRBV11-2,TRBJ1-1,-,-,CASSFGRGNTEAFF,TGTGCCAGCAGCTTCGGTAGGGGTAACACTGAAGCTTTCTTT
TRBV6-5,TRBJ1-1,TRBD1,-,CASSYSTGGTEAFF,TGTGCCAGCAGTTACTCGACAGGGGGCACTGAAGCTTTCTTT
TRBV5-1,TRBJ2-5,TRBD2,-,CASSLGLAGDFQETQYF,TGCGCCAGCAGCTTGGGACTAGCGGGGGATTTTCAAGAGACCCAGTACTTC
TRBV7-8,TRBJ1-5,-,once,CASSPQTGRDNQPQHF,TGTGCCAGCAGCCCTCAGACAGGAAGGGACAATCAGCCCCAGCATTTT
TRBV7-2,TRBJ2-7,TRBD2,-,CASSKRESDEQYF,TGTGCCAGCAGCAAGCGGGAGAGTGACGAGCAGTACTTC
TRBV7-2,TRBJ2-7,-,-,CASSLVALSASYEQYF,TGTGCCAGCAGCTTAGTAGCTCTTTCCGCATCCTACGAGCAGTACTTC
TRBV15,TRBJ1-3,-,-,CATSRDITLSGNTIYF,TGTGCCACCAGCAGAGATATCACGCTCTCTGGAAACACCATATATTTT
TRBV25-1,TRBJ2-7,-,-,CASSDPNTYEQYF,TGTGCCAGCAGTGACCCCAATACCTACGAGCAGTACTTC
TRBV27,TRBJ2-7,-,-,CASSLGGNPYEQYF,TGTGCCAGCAGTTTGGGCGGGAACCCCTACGAGCAGTACTTC
TRBV2,TRBJ2-3,-,once,CASGGAFTDTQYF,TGTGCCAGCGGGGGGGCTTTTACAGATACGCAGTATTTT
TRBV27,TRBJ1-6,TRBD1,-,CASSPGQGPPYNSPLHF,TGTGCCAGCAGTCCAGGACAGGGTCCGCCTTATAATTCACCCCTCCACTTT
TRBV4-1,TRBJ2-3,TRBD1,-,CASSQKRQGGSDTQYF,TGCGCCAGCAGCCAAAAGAGACAGGGGGGGTCAGATACGCAGTATTTT
TRBV19,TRBJ1-1,-,medium-sized,CASRTLGGAGTEAFF,TGTGCCAGTAGAACCTTGGGCGGGGCGGGCACTGAAGCTTTCTTT
TRBV6-5,TRBJ2-7,TRBD1,-,CASSYSHRGVYEQYF,TGTGCCAGCAGTTACTCGCACAGGGGGGTATACGAGCAGTACTTC
TRBV7-9,TRBJ2-1,TRBD1,-,CASSRPTGLYNEQFF,TGTGCCAGCAGCCGTCCGACAGGGCTCTACAATGAGCAGTTCTTC
TRBV5-4,TRBJ2-3,-,-,CASSLETSSGDTQYF,TGTGCCAGCAGCTTGGAAACTAGCTCTGGAGATACGCAGTATTTT
TRBV2,TRBJ1-4,-,few,CASTGWWEKLFF,TGTGCCAGCACTGGGTGGTGGGAAAAACTGTTTTTT
TRBV6-5,TRBJ1-6,-,few,CASSYSAGDHSPLHF,TGTGCCAGCAGTTACTCGGCAGGGGATCATTCACCCCTCCACTTT
TRBV13,TRBJ2-3,-,-,CASSLTAGGGDTQYF,TGTGCCAGCAGCTTAACGGCAGGAGGTGGAGATACGCAGTATTTT
TRBV10-2,TRBJ2-5,TRBD2,-,CASSRTSGRAAETQYF,TGCGCCAGCAGTAGGACTAGCGGGAGGGCCGCTGAGACCCAGTACTTC
TRBV5-1,TRBJ2-2,-,-,CASRRDQNTGELFF,TGCGCCAGCAGACGGGACCAGAACACCGGGGAGCTGTTTTTT
TRBV14,TRBJ2-4,-,-,CASSQEGRGENIQYF,TGTGCCAGCAGCCAGGAAGGTCGTGGGGAAAACATTCAGTACTTC
TRBV7-9,TRBJ2-1,TRBD2,-,CASSLSGGPYNEQFF,TGTGCCAGCAGCTTGAGCGGGGGACCCTACAATGAGCAGTTCTTC
TRBV5-6,TRBJ2-1,-,-,CASSPGNYNEQFF,TGTGCCAGCAGCCCCGGGAACTACAATGAGCAGTTCTTC
TRBV6-1,TRBJ2-1,-,-,CASSEAYQAHLYNEQFF,TGTGCCAGCAGTGAAGCTTACCAGGCTCACCTCTACAATGAGCAGTTCTTC
TRBV4-1,TRBJ2-7,-,-,CASSQDPAEYEQYF,TGCGCCAGCAGCCAAGATCCAGCTGAATACGAGCAGTACTTC
TRBV5-6,TRBJ2-1,-,-,CASSYGGYHNEQFF,TGTGCCAGCAGCTATGGGGGTTACCACAATGAGCAGTTCTTC
TRBV10-3,TRBJ2-1,TRBD1,-,CAISVYRGLWNEQFF,TGTGCCATCAGTGTTTACAGGGGGCTCTGGAATGAGCAGTTCTTC